A single sample is the source of the 21 T cell receptor beta chains below, sequenced in a study of response to subunit inactivated influenza vaccine. Using its own MiXCR run on the RT-PCR reads, TCRdb lists one record per CDR3 protein. This table has roughly 650,000 distinct CDR3 sequences, less than 15% appearing once. The specimen was PBMCs from blood, collected less than 15 days before vaccination. Every receptor here comes from a man aged 45-65 years who received an inactivated influenza vaccine.

The J gene is TRBJ2-7, the V gene TRBV7-2; 8 bases agree with TRBD2. This CDR3 has 17 residues. V lost 5 bases and J lost 3; bases outside the gene matches: 15. CDR1 and CDR2 (germline): SGHTA, FQGNSA. The CDR3 DNA reads TGTGCCAGCAGCGTTAGGGGAGCAGCGGGAGTAAACTACGAGCAGTACTTC. Translation gives CASSVRGAAGVNYEQYF.

In this sample, this clonotype turned up a few times. The chain has TRBV3-1 and TRBJ2-7; possibly TRBD1 or TRBD2 for D (5 bases each). Trimming pared 1 base from V and 0 bases from J, leaving 7 bases between. Germline V gives CDR1 LGHDT, CDR2 YNNKEL (reference sequence). The CDR3 spans 14 residues. CDR3 residues: CASSQGGASYEQYF. The CDR3 nucleotides are TGTGCCAGCAGCCAAGGAGGGGCCTCCTACGAGCAGTACTTC.

This clonotype was seen only a few times. V and J are TRBV6-5 and TRBJ1-1, with D possibly being TRBD1 (5 bases). The CDR3 is 12 amino acids. Germline-derived CDR1 and CDR2 are MNHEY and SVGAGI. Trimming took 8 bases from V and 11 from J, leaving 18 bases between them. The DNA of the CDR3 is TGTGCCAGCTTCAGGGCAGGCGGGCGGGCTTTCTTT. Translated: CASFRAGGRAFF.

The gene calls are TRBV15 and TRBJ2-5; D may match TRBD1 or TRBD2 (5 bases each). The V end lost 0 bases, the J end lost 5 bases, and 16 bases lay between the germline ends. CDR3 length equals 16 residues. Germline assignment: CDR1 LNHNV and CDR2 YYDKDF (reference sequence). The CDR3 reads CATSRDHPGTGETQYF. The CDR3 nucleotides are TGTGCCACCAGCAGAGATCATCCAGGGACGGGGGAGACCCAGTACTTC.

A note on this clonotype: The conserved phenylalanine or tryptophan is not found at the CDR3 terminus, so this likely reflects a read error. The chain links TRBV7-2 to TRBJ2-3, with TRBD2 matching over 7 bases. V dropped 4 bases and J dropped 6; count of bases not matched to a gene: 4. This CDR3 region has 13 residues. The V gene's germline CDR1 is SGHTA and CDR2 FQGNSA. CDR3 sequence: CASSSGLVDTQYC. CDR3 sequence (DNA): TGTGCCAGCAGCTCCGGACTAGTGGATACGCAGTATTGT.

This chain connects TRBV2 to TRBJ1-1; D call uncertain. Germline loops: CDR1 SNHLY, CDR2 FYNNEI. This CDR3 has 14 residues. Trimming took off 10 bases at V and 5 bases at J, with 20 bases between the two ends. CDR3 in DNA: TGTGCCAACCCAAGACCGAATGACCCGACTGAAGCTTTCTTT. Its protein is CANPRPNDPTEAFF.

The chain links TRBV20-1 to TRBJ2-1; D might be TRBD1 (5 bases). Germline assignment: CDR1 DFQATT and CDR2 SNEGSKA (reference sequence). This CDR3 region has 15 residues. The V end lost 2 bases, the J end lost 0 bases, and 11 bases lay between the germline ends. DNA of the CDR3: TGCAGTGCTAGACCGGACAAGTCCTCCTACAATGAGCAGTTCTTC. This encodes CSARPDKSSYNEQFF.

The chain recombines TRBV4-3 with TRBJ2-4; 9 bases line up with TRBD1. The CDR3 totals 14 residues. The V gene end was trimmed by 5 bases and the J gene end by 5 bases; junction bases not matched to a gene: 4. Germline CDR1 reads LGHNA; CDR2 reads YSLEER. Written as DNA, the CDR3 is TGCGCCAGCAGCGACGACAGGGGGGAAAACATTCAGTACTTC. It encodes CASSDDRGENIQYF.

The chain uses TRBV30 and TRBJ2-3; D is tentatively TRBD1 or TRBD2 (5 bases each). This CDR3 comprises 14 residues. With 4 bases removed from V and 11 bases from J, the gap between germline ends came to 22 bases. From germline, CDR1 is GTSNPN and CDR2 SVGIG (reference sequence). The CDR3 sequence is CAWIRSGTAQGQYF. The CDR3 nucleotides are TGTGCCTGGATCAGATCGGGGACGGCGCAAGGGCAGTATTTT.

The chain is built from TRBV11-2 and TRBJ2-3; no reliable D call. Germline V CDR1 and CDR2: SGHAT, FQNNGV. Trimming removed 5 bases from V and 2 bases from J, with 14 bases in between. The CDR3 is 15 amino acids. In nucleotides, the CDR3 is TGTGCCAGCAGCGCCACAGCCCATCACACAGATACGCAGTATTTT. It encodes CASSATAHHTDTQYF.

This chain's CDR3 is CASSLEASEGEQYF. Here the CDR3 DNA reads TGTGCCAGCAGCTTAGAGGCCTCGGAGGGCGAGCAGTACTTC. The chain links TRBV13 to TRBJ2-7, with a tentative D call TRBD2 (6 bases). Germline V CDR1 and CDR2: PRHDT, FYEKMQ (reference sequence). V lost 1 base to trimming and J lost 6 bases, with 13 bases between them. This CDR3 region has 14 residues.

This clonotype appeared a few times. The J gene is TRBJ1-4, the V gene TRBV3-1; D gene uncertain. This CDR3 comprises 16 residues. Looked up from germline, CDR1 is LGHDT and CDR2 is YNNKEL (reference sequence). V lost 4 bases and J lost 2, with 14 bases in between. The CDR3 bases are TGTGCCAGCAGCCCTAAACGGAGGGCCACTAATGAAAAACTGTTTTTT. It encodes CASSPKRRATNEKLFF.

This clonotype came up a few times. The CDR3 DNA sequence: TGTGCCAGCAGCTCAAGGGACCCCCTCCTTGGCTACACCTTC. Translation gives CASSSRDPLLGYTF. V is TRBV7-2 and J is TRBJ1-2, with TRBD1 as a possible D gene (5 bases). Deletions cut 4 bases from V and 7 bases from J, with 16 bases between. The CDR3 contains 14 residues. Germline V gives CDR1 SGHTA, CDR2 FQGNSA.

This clonotype was seen a few times. This chain uses TRBV7-3 with TRBJ2-7; D possibly corresponds to TRBD1 (6 bases). The CDR3 spans 15 residues. In germline, CDR1 is SGHTA, CDR2 FQGTGA. The V gene lost 7 bases and the J gene lost 3 bases, with 19 bases spanning the gap. The CDR3 DNA reads TGTGCCAGCACCCCCGAGGGGGACCTCAACTACGAGCAGTACTTC. Translation: CASTPEGDLNYEQYF.

J is TRBJ1-5 and V is TRBV20-1; D unclear. Trimming shortened V by 5 bases and J by 4 bases, and 15 bases separated the two germline ends. CDR1 is DFQATT and CDR2 is SNEGSKA in the germline V gene (reference sequence). The CDR3 sequence is 14 residues long. CDR3 nucleotides: TGCAGTGCTCCTCCTCCAGACGGAAATCAGCCCCAGCATTTT. This encodes CSAPPPDGNQPQHF.

This clonotype was seen ten or more times. The rearrangement joins TRBV15 to TRBJ2-5; 8 positions agree with TRBD1. This CDR3 is built from 17 residues. J lost 7 bases, V lost 0 bases, and 13 bases had no gene match. The germline V gene has CDR1 LNHNV and CDR2 YYDKDF (reference sequence). CDR3: CATSRDQAGTGGGTQYF. The CDR3, as DNA: TGTGCCACCAGCAGAGATCAAGCCGGGACAGGAGGAGGGACCCAGTACTTC.

The sample holds a few counts of this clonotype. The chain couples TRBV20-1 to TRBJ1-3, with 7 bases lining up with TRBD1. Germline V gene data show CDR1 as DFQATT and CDR2 as SNEGSKA (reference sequence). The CDR3 sequence is 14 residues long. With V trimmed by 7 bases and J by 0 bases, 6 bases remained unmatched. The CDR3 spells CSVADRSSGNTIYF. CDR3 nucleotides: TGCAGTGTCGCGGACAGGTCCTCTGGAAACACCATATATTTT.

The chain recombines TRBV5-4 with TRBJ2-1, with 8 bases lining up with TRBD2. This CDR3 spans 15 amino acids. V shed 4 bases and J 4 bases; nucleotides not matched to a gene: 7. Germline V gives CDR1 SGHNT, CDR2 YYREEE (reference sequence). Here the CDR3 reads CASSRLGTSYNEQFF. CDR3 DNA: TGTGCCAGCAGCCGATTGGGGACTAGTTACAATGAGCAGTTCTTC.

The chain links TRBV4-1 to TRBJ2-7; D might be TRBD2 (5 bases). V lost 4 bases to trimming and J lost 6 bases, with 22 bases between them. The CDR3 loop spans 16 amino acids. The germline CDR1 and CDR2 sequences are MGHRA and YSYEKL. The CDR3 protein is CASSLRSTFSDLEQYF. DNA of the CDR3: TGCGCCAGCAGCCTAAGAAGTACTTTTAGCGACCTCGAGCAGTACTTC.

The chain recombines TRBV3-1 with TRBJ1-1; 7 nucleotides align to TRBD1. The CDR3 sequence is 16 residues long. J was trimmed by 7 bases and V by 1 base; bases with no gene match: 12. Germline CDR1 is LGHDT and CDR2 is YNNKEL (reference sequence). This CDR3 is CASSQGIGGGAGEAFF. CDR3 in DNA: TGTGCCAGCAGCCAAGGTATTGGAGGGGGCGCGGGTGAAGCTTTCTTT.

The V and J genes are TRBV20-1 and TRBJ2-1, with 11 bases matching TRBD2. This CDR3 has 14 residues. V lost 2 bases to trimming and J lost 9 bases; unmatched junction nucleotides: 6. In germline, CDR1 is DFQATT, CDR2 SNEGSKA (reference sequence). CDR3 DNA: TGCAGTGCTAGACTAGCGGGAGGATCAAGTGAGCAGTTCTTC. Residues: CSARLAGGSSEQFF.